This TCR beta chain was identified during a study of cytomegalovirus exposure and HLA in healthy donors. General study points: A likely sequencing artifact accounted for one observed cluster of highly shared sequence variants. Previously analyzed data showed that most TCR beta V segments were productive at a frequency of about 87% or about 30%.

The J segment lost 2 bases and the V segment lost 3 bases, leaving 3 bases of the junction unmatched. This CDR3 contains 14 residues. Germline V gene lookup returns CDR1 SGHRS and CDR2 YFSETQ. PCR primers comprised 60 Vbeta and 13 Jbeta primers. Method: immunoSEQ multiplex PCR; TCRdb's copy keeps in-frame clones and lacks some. Altogether 150,000 to 200,000 clones are present, 79% being singletons, with the ten largest covering 3.5% to 5%. As concerns this clone: The antigen remains unidentified.

The TCR was taken from a woman aged 25 to 39 in good health and CMV-seropositive. The sequenced material came from PBMCs. The rearrangement links TRBV5-1 to TRBJ2-5; 8 bases agree with TRBD1. In DNA, the CDR3 is TGCGCCAGCAGCTCCGGGACAGGACAAGAGACCCAGTACTTC. This sequence encodes CASSSGTGQETQYF.